This TCR beta chain emerged from a study of blood T cell repertoires in COVID-19. Trimming took 1 base from V and 2 from J, leaving 9 bases between them. CDR3 size: 15 residues. The V gene's germline CDR1 is SGHAT and CDR2 FQNNGV. The participants were between about 18 and 90 years old and came from under 25 US areas. Using immunoSEQ multiplex PCR, the repertoire was profiled, and TCRdb retains in-frame clones only, with some absent. The sample shows some 350,000 clones, more than 70% of them seen only once. This rearrangement joins TRBV11-2 to TRBJ2-1, with D perhaps matching TRBD2 (6 bases). Sequences were obtained from PBMCs or T cells enriched from blood (not recorded which). This TCR derives from a woman aged 30 to 39 who had recovered from COVID-19. CDR3 sequence reads: CASSLAVAAYNEQFF. The CDR3 nucleotides are TGTGCCAGCAGCTTAGCGGTAGCGGCCTACAATGAGCAGTTCTTC.